The 15 T cell receptor beta chains below all came from one sample that was sequenced in a study of blood T cell repertoires in COVID-19. Profiled with immunoSEQ multiplex PCR; TCRdb holds only in-frame clones, not every one. The table lists roughly 86,000 clones, around 82% of them singletons, with 2.5% to 3.5% in the top ten. Sequencing was carried out using peripheral blood. These receptors all stem from a woman aged 80 or older with COVID-19, enrolled during active disease.

This chain links TRBV10-3 with TRBJ1-1; 7 bases map to TRBD1. Germline V gives CDR1 ENHRY, CDR2 SYGVKD. The CDR3 is made up of 15 amino acids. The V gene end was trimmed by 5 bases and the J gene end by 5 bases; junction bases not matched to a gene: 11. The CDR3 sequence is CAISQSGAGGTEAFF. The CDR3 DNA reads as TGTGCCATCAGTCAATCAGGGGCAGGGGGTACTGAAGCTTTCTTT.

The V and J genes are TRBV19 and TRBJ2-1, with D possibly TRBD2 on 6 matching bases. V was cut by 2 bases and J by 10 bases, with 12 bases left in between. The CDR3 spans 13 residues. Per germline, CDR1 LNHDA and CDR2 SQIVND (reference sequence). CDR3 protein: CASSISTAGEQFF. The CDR3 DNA sequence: TGTGCCAGTAGTATAAGTACGGCGGGGGAGCAGTTCTTC.

The chain combines TRBV19 with TRBJ1-5, with 10 bases fitting TRBD1. Germline values: CDR1 LNHDA, CDR2 SQIVND (reference sequence). The CDR3 contains 16 residues. Trimming cost V 4 bases and J 6 bases; bases outside gene matches: 9. CDR3 loop: CASSNVPTGGGQPQHF. The DNA for the CDR3 is TGTGCCAGTAGTAACGTACCGACAGGGGGCGGTCAGCCCCAGCATTTT.

The rearrangement joins TRBV2 to TRBJ1-2, with D perhaps TRBD1 (6 bases). V lost 2 bases, J lost 6 bases, and 7 bases lay in between. CDR1 SNHLY and CDR2 FYNNEI come from the germline V gene. The CDR3 consists of 12 residues. The DNA for the CDR3 is TGTGCCAGCAGTGAATACAGGGATGGCTACACCTTC. Protein: CASSEYRDGYTF.

This chain uses TRBV18 with TRBJ2-5, with D possibly being TRBD1 (7 bases). Germline assignment: CDR1 KGHSH and CDR2 LQKENI. This CDR3 comprises 15 residues. Trimming took off 6 bases at V and 3 bases at J, with 17 bases between the two ends. The CDR3 DNA follows: TGTGCCAGCTCCCACAGACAGGGAGGAAAAGAGACCCAGTACTTC. Its protein product is CASSHRQGGKETQYF.

The chain has TRBV6-2 or TRBV6-3 and TRBJ2-3; D is unclear. From germline, CDR1 is MNHEY and CDR2 SVGEGT. V dropped 5 bases and J dropped 4 bases, with 13 bases sitting between them. The CDR3 is 14 residues long. In DNA form, the CDR3 reads TGTGCCAGCAGTAATTTTGGCGGCCCAGATACGCAGTATTTT. Residues: CASSNFGGPDTQYF.

The CDR3 loop is CASRPRGGNEKLFF. CDR3 bases: TGTGCCAGCAGGCCGAGGGGGGGGAATGAAAAACTGTTTTTT. The chain links TRBV3-1 (or the pseudogene TRBV3-2) to TRBJ1-4, with a tentative D call TRBD1 (6 bases). The CDR3 is made up of 14 amino acids. From germline, CDR1 is LGHDT and CDR2 YNNKEL (reference sequence). V lost 6 bases and J 5 bases, leaving 13 bases between the germline ends.

The chain has TRBV3-1 (or the pseudogene TRBV3-2) and TRBJ2-5, with 14 positions matching TRBD2. This CDR3 is 16 amino acids long. Germline-derived CDR1 and CDR2 are LGHDT and YNNKEL (reference sequence). J lost 5 bases, V lost 4 bases, and 6 bases had no gene match. The CDR3 sequence: CASSPMRTSGGETQYF. The CDR3, as DNA: TGTGCCAGCAGCCCCATGCGGACTAGCGGGGGGGAGACCCAGTACTTC.

The chain employs TRBV7-9 and TRBJ2-7; D is uncertain. CDR3 length: 12 residues. The V gene lost 3 bases and the J gene lost 5 bases, with 8 bases spanning the gap. Germline CDR1 and CDR2: SEHNR and FQNEAQ (reference sequence). The CDR3 DNA follows: TGTGCCAGCAGCTTCTTGCGAAACGAGCAGTACTTC. As protein: CASSFLRNEQYF. The full variable domain, completed using reference TRBV7-9 and TRBJ2-7, is DTGVSQNPRHKITKRGQNVTFRCDPISEHNRLYWYRQTLGQGPEFLTYFQNEAQLEKSRLLSDRFSAERPKGSFSTLEIQRTEQGDSAMYLCASSFLRNEQYFGPGTRLTVT.

The rearrangement uses TRBV11-1 and TRBJ2-3; TRBD2 matches at 7 bases. There are 15 residues in the CDR3. Germline values: CDR1 SGHAT, CDR2 FQDESV (reference sequence). With V trimmed by 6 bases and J by 1 base, 7 bases remained unmatched. CDR3 protein: CASRKSGVGTDTQYF. The CDR3 DNA reads as TGTGCCAGCAGGAAAAGCGGGGTGGGCACAGATACGCAGTATTTT.

J is TRBJ2-1 and V is TRBV27; 7 bases map to TRBD2. Germline-derived CDR1 and CDR2 are MNHEY and SMNVEV (reference sequence). This CDR3 contains 13 residues. The trim removed 8 bases at V and 4 bases at J, leaving 5 bases unmatched. The CDR3 region is CASRLAGYNEQFF. DNA for the CDR3: TGTGCCAGCCGGTTAGCGGGTTACAATGAGCAGTTCTTC.

The chain combines TRBV24-1 with TRBJ2-1; 11 nucleotides align to TRBD2. This CDR3 is 16 amino acids long. Germline loops: CDR1 KGHDR, CDR2 SFDVKD. V was clipped by 1 base and J by 4 bases; unmatched bases: 2. CDR3 loop: CATSDFVAGGYNEQFF. The CDR3 DNA reads TGTGCCACCAGTGATTTCGTAGCGGGAGGGTACAATGAGCAGTTCTTC.

The V and J genes are TRBV5-1 and TRBJ2-3; D unclear. The V and J ends lost 0 bases and 4 bases respectively, with 6 bases between them. The CDR3 is 13 residues long. Looked up from germline, CDR1 is SGHRS and CDR2 is YFSETQ. The CDR3 coding sequence is TGCGCCAGCAGCTTGGTTACTTCAGATACGCAGTATTTT. It specifies CASSLVTSDTQYF. Full variable domain (missing parts from reference TRBV5-1 and TRBJ2-3): KAGVTQTPRYLIKTRGQQVTLSCSPISGHRSVSWYQQTPGQGLQFLFEYFSETQRNKGNFPGRFSGRQFSNSRSEMNVSTLELGDSALYLCASSLVTSDTQYFGPGTRLTVL.

This chain connects TRBV10-3 to TRBJ2-1; TRBD1 matches 10 bases. This CDR3 is 15 amino acids long. With V trimmed by 8 bases and J by 7 bases, 11 bases remained unmatched. The germline CDR1 and CDR2 sequences are ENHRY and SYGVKD. CDR3 coding DNA: TGTGCCATCGGAGCAATGGGACAGGGGTGGAATGAGCAGTTCTTC. Protein product: CAIGAMGQGWNEQFF.

Only one count was recorded for this clone. The V call is TRBV18, the J call TRBJ2-7, with TRBD2 identical over 10 bases. This CDR3 contains 17 residues. After removal of 4 bases from V and 2 bases from J, the junction contained 11 bases not matched to a gene. Germline-derived CDR1 and CDR2 are KGHSH and LQKENI. Here the CDR3 reads CASSLSLGTSETYEQYF. CDR3 nucleotides: TGTGCCAGCTCACTCAGCCTTGGGACTAGCGAGACCTACGAGCAGTACTTC.